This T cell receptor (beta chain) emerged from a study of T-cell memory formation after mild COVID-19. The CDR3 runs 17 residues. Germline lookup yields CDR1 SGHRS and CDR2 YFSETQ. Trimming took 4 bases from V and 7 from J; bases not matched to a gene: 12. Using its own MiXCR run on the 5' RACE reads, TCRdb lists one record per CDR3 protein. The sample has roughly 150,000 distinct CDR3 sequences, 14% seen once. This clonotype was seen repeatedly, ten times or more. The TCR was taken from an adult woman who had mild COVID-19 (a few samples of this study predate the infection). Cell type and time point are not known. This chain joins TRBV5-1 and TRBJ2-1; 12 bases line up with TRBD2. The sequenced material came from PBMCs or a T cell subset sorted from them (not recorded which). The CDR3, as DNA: TGCGCCAGCAGCCCGTCCCCCCTAGCGGGGGGGCGGAATGAGCAGTTCTTC. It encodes CASSPSPLAGGRNEQFF.